The 12 T cell receptor beta chains presented below share a single source sample, sequenced in a study of cytomegalovirus exposure and HLA in healthy donors. Amplification used 60 Vbeta primers and 13 Jbeta primers. The table came from immunoSEQ multiplex PCR; TCRdb's copy has only in-frame clones and leaves some out. The repertoire holds approximately 180,000 clones, 75% to 85% seen once, with 1.6% in the top ten. The sample comprised PBMCs. These receptors were obtained from a woman aged 50 to 60 in good health and CMV-seronegative.

The rearrangement links TRBV6-5 to TRBJ2-1; 8 bases map to TRBD1. Losses at the gene ends were 4 bases for V and 9 bases for J; bases not matched to a gene: 14. The germline V gene encodes CDR1 MNHEY and CDR2 SVGAGI. The CDR3 is 16 amino acids. The CDR3 nucleotides are TGTGCCAGCAGTTTACAGGGGGTAGACCGGGGAGGTGAGCAGTTCTTC. Encoded protein: CASSLQGVDRGGEQFF.

The chain employs TRBV7-9 and TRBJ1-4, with a weak D call TRBD1 (5 bases). The germline CDR1 and CDR2 sequences are SEHNR and FQNEAQ (reference sequence). V lost 5 bases, J lost 2 bases, and 18 bases lay in between. This CDR3 contains 17 residues. DNA for the CDR3: TGTGCCAGCAGCGGTAGCAGCAGTCAGGGCACTAATGAAAAACTGTTTTTT. As protein: CASSGSSSQGTNEKLFF.

The chain links TRBV18 to TRBJ2-7; 10 nucleotides line up with TRBD2. Looked up from germline, CDR1 is KGHSH and CDR2 is LQKENI. The V segment lost 4 bases and the J segment 5 bases; nucleotides outside the gene matches: 5. The CDR3 covers 14 residues. CDR3 sequence reads: CASSQTGLANEQYF. The CDR3 nucleotides read TGTGCCAGCTCACAAACGGGACTAGCGAACGAGCAGTACTTC.

The gene calls are TRBV6-1 and TRBJ2-6; 7 bases match TRBD1. V shed 4 bases, J shed 2 bases, and the junction held 2 bases outside the gene matches. CDR3 length: 15 amino acids. Germline V lookup: CDR1 MNHNS, CDR2 SASEGT. In DNA form, the CDR3 reads TGTGCCAGCAGTGCTAGGGGGCCTGGGGCCAACGTCCTGACTTTC. It codes for CASSARGPGANVLTF.

The genes are TRBV7-3 and TRBJ2-3, with 7 bases that match TRBD1. Trimming removed 2 bases from V and 6 bases from J; junction bases left unmatched: 8. The germline gives CDR1 SGHTA, CDR2 FQGTGA. The CDR3 runs to 15 residues. CDR3 sequence (DNA): TGTGCCAGCAGCTTAGAGGGTTACAGGGGTGATACGCAGTATTTT. This translates into CASSLEGYRGDTQYF.

The CDR3 loop reads CASSLAQDLGGGYEQYF. The CDR3 DNA follows: TGTGCCAGCAGCTTAGCGCAGGATCTAGGGGGTGGCTACGAGCAGTACTTC. The chain joins TRBV7-8 to TRBJ2-7; a possible D gene is TRBD1 (6 bases). The germline gives CDR1 SGHVS, CDR2 FQNEAQ. The germline V and J ends were trimmed by 0 bases and 3 bases, with 18 bases remaining between them. The CDR3 is made up of 17 amino acids.

This clone was seen repeatedly, ten times or more. The V and J genes are TRBV2 and TRBJ2-7; 9 nucleotides agree with TRBD1. The V gene's germline CDR1 is SNHLY and CDR2 FYNNEI. Trimming took 8 bases from V and 1 from J; bases not matched to a gene: 3. The length of the CDR3 is 13 residues. For the CDR3, the DNA is TGTGCCAGCCAGGGACAGGGATCCTACGAGCAGTACTTC. It is translated as CASQGQGSYEQYF.

The CDR3 sequence: CASSLPVGTSNTEAFF. The CDR3 DNA reads TGTGCCAGCAGCTTACCGGTCGGGACTTCGAACACTGAAGCTTTCTTT. The chain is built from TRBV7-2 and TRBJ1-1; possible D gene TRBD1, 5 bases. CDR1 is SGHTA and CDR2 is FQGNSA in the germline V gene. V shed 2 bases and J shed 1 base, with 14 bases lying between them. This CDR3 is 16 amino acids long. Full variable domain (rest looked up from reference TRBV7-2 and TRBJ1-1): GAGVSQSPSNKVTEKGKDVELRCDPISGHTALYWYRQSLGQGLEFLIYFQGNSAPDKSGLPSDRFSAERTGGSVSTLTIQRTQQEDSAVYLCASSLPVGTSNTEAFFGQGTRLTVV.

The chain employs TRBV7-9 and TRBJ1-5; the match to TRBD1 covers 7 bases. Germline V gene sequence: CDR1 SEHNR, CDR2 FQNEAQ (reference sequence). There are 16 residues in the CDR3. The V and J ends lost 4 bases and 2 bases, in that order; junction bases with no gene match: 8. CDR3 sequence: CASSSYRGTGNQPQHF. The CDR3 coding sequence is TGTGCCAGCAGCTCGTACAGGGGTACTGGCAATCAGCCCCAGCATTTT.

The J gene is TRBJ2-7, the V gene TRBV5-4; D might be TRBD2 (5 bases). The CDR3 is made up of 15 amino acids. The germline V gene has CDR1 SGHNT and CDR2 YYREEE (reference sequence). Deletions cut 2 bases from V and 2 bases from J, with 14 bases between. This chain's CDR3 is CASSLESGQAYEQYF. CDR3 coding DNA: TGTGCCAGCAGCTTAGAAAGCGGCCAGGCCTACGAGCAGTACTTC.

The V gene is TRBV27, the J gene TRBJ2-1; 7 bases are shared with TRBD2. Germline CDR1 MNHEY, CDR2 SMNVEV (reference sequence). With V trimmed by 7 bases and J by 2 bases, 5 bases remained unmatched. This CDR3 has 14 residues. The CDR3 sequence is CASNPSGTYNEQFF. CDR3 DNA sequence: TGTGCCAGCAACCCTAGCGGCACCTACAATGAGCAGTTCTTC.

J is TRBJ1-2 and V is TRBV28; 8 positions match TRBD1. CDR1 is MDHEN, CDR2 SYDVKM, per germline. The V segment lost 5 bases and the J segment 3 bases; nucleotides outside the gene matches: 2. The CDR3 spans 13 residues. Here the CDR3 DNA reads TGTGCCAGCAGTGAGGACAGGGACTATGGCTACACCTTC. Translation gives CASSEDRDYGYTF.